This T cell receptor (beta chain) was sequenced for a study of response to subunit inactivated influenza vaccine. Study findings and constraints: Each seasonal influenza vaccination recruits few new T cells, the authors suggested.

The table lists this clonotype with many counts. Its target is not known. The V gene's germline CDR1 is SGHRS and CDR2 YFSETQ. The CDR3 covers 13 residues. The germline V and J ends were trimmed by 4 bases and 6 bases, with 11 bases remaining between them. TCRdb reanalysed the RT-PCR reads using MiXCR and keeps one entry per CDR3 protein. The sample has roughly 460,000 distinct CDR3 sequences; 9.5% to 13% are singletons. The V and J genes are TRBV5-1 and TRBJ2-1, with D tentatively TRBD2 (5 bases). The receptor comes from a man over 45 who received an inactivated influenza vaccine. The sequencing used PBMCs from blood, collected roughly 47 days after vaccination. The CDR3 here is CASSPDWVNEQFF. CDR3 bases: TGCGCCAGCAGCCCGGACTGGGTCAATGAGCAGTTCTTC.